The T cell receptor beta chain described here comes from a study of blood T cells in healthy people across ages. In this sample, this clonotype turned up a few times. Antigen: not known. Notes on the study in general: The authors considered diversity estimates from one million T cells to be underestimates. Conclusively comparing naive with antigen-experienced cells was impossible with unsorted PBMCs.

Total RNA extracted from each sample amounted to at least 6 micrograms. The use of a sample-barcoded 5' primer and a J-beta primer mix characterized a second PCR of about 7 to 12 cycles. Every sample produced at least 3 million CDR3-containing paired-end reads. A single record per CDR3 protein comes from TCRdb applying MiXCR to the 5' RACE reads. The sample holds 730,000 or so distinct CDR3 sequences, roughly 41% seen once. CDR3 length: 17 amino acids. Germline assignment: CDR1 MNHEY and CDR2 SMNVEV (reference sequence). The V segment lost 5 bases and the J segment 0 bases; nucleotides outside the gene matches: 10.

Sequenced input: blood. This TCR came from a man older than 75 in good health. The chain carries TRBV27 and TRBJ1-5; 7 nucleotides agree with TRBD1. DNA for the CDR3: TGTGCCAGCAGTCGTGTCGAGGGGGCCTATAGCAATCAGCCCCAGCATTTT. Translated: CASSRVEGAYSNQPQHF.